The rows below give T cell receptor beta chains drawn from one sample of a study of blood T cell repertoires in COVID-19. The repertoire was sequenced with immunoSEQ multiplex PCR; TCRdb's copy has only in-frame clones and lacks some. The repertoire consists of more than 45,000 clones, with roughly 87% occurring once and the leading ten covering approximately 15%. The material sequenced was peripheral blood. These receptors were taken from a human donor with active COVID-19. The donor label of this sample is uncertain. The CDR3 runs from the conserved cysteine through the conserved F or W. The order of the fields is clone size, J gene, D gene, V gene, CDR3 DNA, CDR3 protein. The D gene is left open where the match is weak. Size is stated for part of the rows, as once, few or many counts, or as a class when the clone is expanded.

NA	TRBJ2-5	TRBD1	TRBV24-1	TGTGCCACCAGTGCCCCGGGACAGGGGGTAGAGACCCAGTACTTC	CATSAPGQGVETQYF
NA	TRBJ1-3	NA	TRBV12-1	TGTGCCAGCAGTCCCATAACCGACACCTCTGGAAACACCATATATTTT	CASSPITDTSGNTIYF
NA	TRBJ2-3	NA	TRBV11-2	TGTGCCAGCAGCCTCATGGTTAGCAGCACAGATACGCAGTATTTT	CASSLMVSSTDTQYF
NA	TRBJ1-3	NA	TRBV3-1/TRBV3-2	TGTGCCAGCAGCCCCAGGACTGACACCATATATTTT	CASSPRTDTIYF
NA	TRBJ2-7	TRBD2	TRBV7-2	TGTGCCAGCAGCTCCGGGACTACCTCCTACGAGCAGTACTTC	CASSSGTTSYEQYF
NA	TRBJ1-5	NA	TRBV7-9	TGTGCCAGCAGCCCGACCGTCGGAGGCAATCAGCCCCAGCATTTT	CASSPTVGGNQPQHF
NA	TRBJ1-1	TRBD1	TRBV18	TGTGCCAGCTCACCCAGGGGGGTCTCTGAAGCTTTCTTT	CASSPRGVSEAFF
NA	TRBJ2-7	NA	TRBV6-2/TRBV6-3	TGTGCCAGCAGTTGGGAGAGGAAAGACCCCTCCTACGAGCAGTACTTC	CASSWERKDPSYEQYF
NA	TRBJ1-4	NA	TRBV12-3/TRBV12-4	TGTGCCAGCAGTCTGAGGGTCTGGGAAAAACTGTTTTTT	CASSLRVWEKLFF
few	TRBJ1-5	NA	TRBV7-9	TGTGCCAGCAGTCCCTACTCAGGGGTGGGAAGCAATCAGCCCCAGCATTTT	CASSPYSGVGSNQPQHF
once	TRBJ1-2	NA	TRBV5-6	TGTGCCAGCAGCCCAGGACTCTATGGCTACACCTTC	CASSPGLYGYTF
NA	TRBJ1-1	TRBD1	TRBV2	TGTGCCAGCAGGACGGAGGGACAGGAAGCTTTCTTT	CASRTEGQEAFF
NA	TRBJ2-7	NA	TRBV9	TGTGCCAGCAGCGTAGGTTCAACACCTTCCTACGAGCAGTACTTC	CASSVGSTPSYEQYF
NA	TRBJ1-4	TRBD1	TRBV25-1	TGTGCCAGCAGTGAATACGGACAGGGGTACTTTGAAAAACTGTTTTTT	CASSEYGQGYFEKLFF
NA	TRBJ2-5	NA	TRBV10-3	TGTGCCATCAGTGAGTCTGGCAGGGACTCGGGGACCCAGTACTTC	CAISESGRDSGTQYF
NA	TRBJ2-5	NA	TRBV6-5	TGTGCCAGCAGTAAACTCTCGGGGGTCCAAGAGACCCAGTACTTC	CASSKLSGVQETQYF
NA	TRBJ1-1	NA	TRBV6-5	TGTGCCAGCAGTTACTCCGGGGGGGTGAACACTGAAGCTTTCTTT	CASSYSGGVNTEAFF
NA	TRBJ1-1	NA	TRBV3-1/TRBV3-2	TGTGCCAGCAGCCAATACAGGTCGAGTACTGAAGCTTTCTTT	CASSQYRSSTEAFF
NA	TRBJ1-1	NA	TRBV7-2	TGTGCCAGCAGCCGCGCTCGGGGGTGGACTGAAGCTTTCTTT	CASSRARGWTEAFF
NA	TRBJ2-5	NA	TRBV20-1	TGCAGTGCTAGGAGTTGGGAGACCCAGTACTTC	CSARSWETQYF
NA	TRBJ1-2	NA	TRBV6-5	TGTGCCACAAAGAAGGGGAAAGACTATGGCTACACCTTC	CATKKGKDYGYTF
NA	TRBJ2-3	TRBD2	TRBV11-2	TGTGCCAGCAGCTTCCACGGGGGGGCTGAAGATACGCAGTATTTT	CASSFHGGAEDTQYF
NA	TRBJ1-5	NA	TRBV5-4	TGTGCCAGCAGCTTGGCAGGGGGCAATCAGCCCCAGCATTTT	CASSLAGGNQPQHF
NA	TRBJ2-1	NA	TRBV6-1	TGTGCCAGCAGTGACAGGAGGTCCCTCAATGAGCAGTTCTTC	CASSDRRSLNEQFF
NA	TRBJ2-2	TRBD1	TRBV5-1	TGCGCCAGCAGCTTGGGACAGGGGACCGGGGAGCTGTTTTTT	CASSLGQGTGELFF
NA	TRBJ1-2	TRBD1	TRBV27	TGTGCCAGCAGTACCGGGACAGGGGCCTATGGCTACACCTTC	CASSTGTGAYGYTF
NA	TRBJ2-7	TRBD1	TRBV3-1/TRBV3-2	TGTGCCAGCAGACCTACACCAGGACAGGGGGACTTGGGCGAGCAGTACTTC	CASRPTPGQGDLGEQYF
few	TRBJ2-7	NA	TRBV2	TGTGCCAGCAGTGAACAGGGCTTGTACGAGCAGTACTTC	CASSEQGLYEQYF
few	TRBJ1-2	NA	TRBV6-6	TGTGCCAGCAGTCAAACAGGGAACCACACCTTC	CASSQTGNHTF
NA	TRBJ1-3	NA	TRBV6-2/TRBV6-3	TGTGCCAGCAGCCCACTTCTGACAGGAGGAAACACCATATATTTT	CASSPLLTGGNTIYF
NA	TRBJ2-1	NA	TRBV5-1	TGCGCCAGCAGCTCCGGACCCCCGGGGAGCGAGCAGTTCTTC	CASSSGPPGSEQFF
NA	TRBJ2-5	NA	TRBV6-2/TRBV6-3	TGTGCCAGCAGTTATTTTGCCCTACACCAAGAGACCCAGTACTTC	CASSYFALHQETQYF
NA	TRBJ2-2	NA	TRBV11-2	TGTGCCAGCAGCGCCAGTCAGTTCTTCACCGGGGAGCTGTTTTTT	CASSASQFFTGELFF
NA	TRBJ2-7	NA	TRBV28	TGTGCCAGCAGTCTCCCGGGGTTCACCTACGAGCAGTACTTC	CASSLPGFTYEQYF
NA	TRBJ2-7	TRBD2	TRBV7-2	TGTGCCAGCAGCTTGACCGGGGGGGCCTACGAGCAGTACTTC	CASSLTGGAYEQYF
once	TRBJ1-2	NA	TRBV24-1	TGTGCCACCAGGCCGGGGGGGCGCGGCTATGGCTACACCTTC	CATRPGGRGYGYTF
NA	TRBJ1-1	NA	TRBV3-1/TRBV3-2	TGTGCCAGCAGCCAGGGACAGAACACTGAAGCTTTCTTT	CASSQGQNTEAFF
NA	TRBJ1-4	TRBD1	TRBV5-6	TGTGCCAGCAGCCCGGACAGGGGGCGGGGAATAAATGAAAAACTGTTTTTT	CASSPDRGRGINEKLFF
NA	TRBJ2-3	TRBD1	TRBV19	TGTGCCAGCCGGGACAGGGGCACAGATACGCAGTATTTT	CASRDRGTDTQYF
NA	TRBJ2-4	TRBD1	TRBV28	TGTGCCAGCCTAAACAGGGGATACAAAAACATTCAGTACTTC	CASLNRGYKNIQYF
once	TRBJ2-2	NA	TRBV6-6	TGTGCCAGCGACACCGGGACACTGAACACCGGGGAGCTGTTTTTT	CASDTGTLNTGELFF
NA	TRBJ2-1	TRBD2	TRBV6-6	TGTGCCAGCAGTTACTCTACTGGGAGGGCCAATGAGCAGTTCTTC	CASSYSTGRANEQFF
NA	TRBJ2-3	TRBD2	TRBV2	TGTGCCAGCAGTGGGGTCGACACTAGCGGATACACAGATACGCAGTATTTT	CASSGVDTSGYTDTQYF
NA	TRBJ1-1	NA	TRBV4-3	TGCGCCAGCAGCCTCGTAGTGAACACTGAAGCTTTCTTT	CASSLVVNTEAFF
NA	TRBJ2-1	TRBD2	TRBV6-5	TGTGCCAGCAGTTACCGGCCTACTAGCGGGGGGGCCCTGTTCTTC	CASSYRPTSGGALFF
NA	TRBJ2-2	NA	TRBV9	TGTGCCAGCAGCCCCCGGCCAGGTGGCCTCGTCTCGAACACCGGGGAGCTGTTTTTT	CASSPRPGGLVSNTGELFF
NA	TRBJ1-5	NA	TRBV6-1	TGTGCCAGCAGTGAAACAGACCGTAGAAATCAGCCCCAGCATTTT	CASSETDRRNQPQHF
NA	TRBJ2-5	NA	TRBV18	TGTGCCAGCTCGCCCCAGGGCCGGCAAGAGACCCAGTACTTC	CASSPQGRQETQYF
NA	TRBJ2-1	TRBD2	TRBV7-9	TGTGCCAGCAGCCAAAGCGGGGGAAACAATGAGCAGTTCTTC	CASSQSGGNNEQFF
NA	TRBJ2-5	NA	TRBV5-1	TGCGCCAGCAGCGAACGGTCAGGGGAGGAGACCCAGTACTTC	CASSERSGEETQYF
NA	TRBJ2-5	TRBD1	TRBV7-2	TGTGCCAGCAGCTCCCGTTCCGGGACAGGGGGCGAGACCCAGTACTTC	CASSSRSGTGGETQYF
NA	TRBJ2-1	NA	TRBV5-1	TGCGCCAGCAGCGGGGGGGGCTCCGCCGAAACTAATGAGCAGTTCTTC	CASSGGGSAETNEQFF
few	TRBJ1-5	NA	TRBV2	TGTGCCAGCAGGAGGGCCCCGGGGTATGATCAGCCCCAGCATTTT	CASRRAPGYDQPQHF
once	TRBJ2-4	TRBD2	TRBV9	TGTGCCAGCAGCGACACTAGCGGGGGGGTAGCCAAAAACATTCAGTACTTC	CASSDTSGGVAKNIQYF
NA	TRBJ1-2	TRBD1	TRBV5-1	TGCGCCAGCAGCTTGGCGACAGGGAATGGCTACACCTTC	CASSLATGNGYTF
NA	TRBJ2-2	NA	TRBV5-1	TGCGCCAGCAGCTTGGCCCCGCCGGTGGCGGGCGGCGGGGAGCTGTTTTTT	CASSLAPPVAGGGELFF
NA	TRBJ2-2	TRBD2	TRBV18	TGTGCCAGCTCCCCATTAGCGGGGACGAACACCGGGGAGCTGTTTTTT	CASSPLAGTNTGELFF
once	TRBJ2-5	TRBD2	TRBV7-2	TGTGCCAGCAGCTCGACTAGCGGGGTTTCCTCCCGAGAGACCCAGTACTTC	CASSSTSGVSSRETQYF
few	TRBJ2-2	TRBD1	TRBV9	TGTGCCAGCAGCGTTGGGACAGGGAGAATCATGAACACCGGGGAGCTGTTTTTT	CASSVGTGRIMNTGELFF